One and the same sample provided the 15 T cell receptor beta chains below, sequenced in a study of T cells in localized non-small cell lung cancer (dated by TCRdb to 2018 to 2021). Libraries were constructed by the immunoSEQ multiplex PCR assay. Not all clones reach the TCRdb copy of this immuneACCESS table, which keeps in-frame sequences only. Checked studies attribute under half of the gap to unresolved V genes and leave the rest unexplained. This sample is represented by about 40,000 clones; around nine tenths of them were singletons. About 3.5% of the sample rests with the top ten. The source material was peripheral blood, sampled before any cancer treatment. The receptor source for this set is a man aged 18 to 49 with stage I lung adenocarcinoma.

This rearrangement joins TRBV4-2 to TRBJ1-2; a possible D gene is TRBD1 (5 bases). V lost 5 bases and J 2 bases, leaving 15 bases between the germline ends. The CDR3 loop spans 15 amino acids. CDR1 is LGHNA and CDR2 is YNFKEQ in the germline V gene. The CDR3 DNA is TGTGCCAGCAGCTTGGGAGGGGTCACAAACTATGGCTACACCTTC. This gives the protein CASSLGGVTNYGYTF.

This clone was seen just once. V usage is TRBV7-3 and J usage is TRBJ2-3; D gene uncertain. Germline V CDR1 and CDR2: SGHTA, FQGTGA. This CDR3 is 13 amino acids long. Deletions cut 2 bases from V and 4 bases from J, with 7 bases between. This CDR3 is CASSLSQSDTQYF. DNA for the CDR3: TGTGCCAGCAGCTTATCCCAGTCAGATACGCAGTATTTT.

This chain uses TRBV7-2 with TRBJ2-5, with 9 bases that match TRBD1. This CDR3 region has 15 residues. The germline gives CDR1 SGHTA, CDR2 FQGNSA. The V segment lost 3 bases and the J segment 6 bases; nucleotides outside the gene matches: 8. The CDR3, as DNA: TGTGCCAGCAGCTTTGATCGGGACAGGGTGAAGACCCAGTACTTC. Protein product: CASSFDRDRVKTQYF.

The CDR3: CASSSGPSGGTDTQYF. CDR3 in DNA: TGTGCCAGCAGCTCCGGGCCTAGCGGGGGAACAGATACGCAGTATTTT. This chain joins TRBV5-4 and TRBJ2-3, with 10 bases fitting TRBD2. V lost 3 bases to trimming and J lost 3 bases; unmatched junction nucleotides: 7. Germline V gene data show CDR1 as SGHNT and CDR2 as YYREEE (reference sequence). This CDR3 is built from 16 residues.

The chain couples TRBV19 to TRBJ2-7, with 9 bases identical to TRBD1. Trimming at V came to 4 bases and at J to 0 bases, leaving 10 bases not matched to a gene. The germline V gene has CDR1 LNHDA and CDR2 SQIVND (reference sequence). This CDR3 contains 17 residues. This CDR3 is CASSTSTATGGSYEQYF. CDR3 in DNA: TGTGCCAGTAGTACTTCTACCGCGACAGGGGGCTCCTACGAGCAGTACTTC.

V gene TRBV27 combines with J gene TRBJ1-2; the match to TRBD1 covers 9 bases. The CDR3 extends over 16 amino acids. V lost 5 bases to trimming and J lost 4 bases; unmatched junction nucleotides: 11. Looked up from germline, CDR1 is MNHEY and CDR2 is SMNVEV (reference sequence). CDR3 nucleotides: TGTGCCAGCAGTCCGGACTACAGGGGGCGAGGCTATGGCTACACCTTC. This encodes CASSPDYRGRGYGYTF.

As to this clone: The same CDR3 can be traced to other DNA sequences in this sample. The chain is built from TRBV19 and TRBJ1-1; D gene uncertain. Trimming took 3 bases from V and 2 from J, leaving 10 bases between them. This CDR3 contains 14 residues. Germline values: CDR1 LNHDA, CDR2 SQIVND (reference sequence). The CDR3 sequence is CASSIFSANTEAFF. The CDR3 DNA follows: TGTGCCAGTAGTATCTTTAGCGCCAACACTGAAGCTTTCTTT.

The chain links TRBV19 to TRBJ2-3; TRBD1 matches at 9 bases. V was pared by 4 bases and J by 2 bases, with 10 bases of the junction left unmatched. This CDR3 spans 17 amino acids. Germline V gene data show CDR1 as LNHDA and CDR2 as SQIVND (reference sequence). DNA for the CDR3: TGTGCCAGTAGTAAGTGGGGGACAGGGAAAATCACAGATACGCAGTATTTT. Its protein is CASSKWGTGKITDTQYF.

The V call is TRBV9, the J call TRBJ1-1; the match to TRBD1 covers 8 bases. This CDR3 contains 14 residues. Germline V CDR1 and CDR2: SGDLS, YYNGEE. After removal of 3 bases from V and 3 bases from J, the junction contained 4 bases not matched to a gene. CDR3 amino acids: CASSEGTGHTEAFF. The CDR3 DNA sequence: TGTGCCAGCAGCGAGGGGACAGGTCACACTGAAGCTTTCTTT.

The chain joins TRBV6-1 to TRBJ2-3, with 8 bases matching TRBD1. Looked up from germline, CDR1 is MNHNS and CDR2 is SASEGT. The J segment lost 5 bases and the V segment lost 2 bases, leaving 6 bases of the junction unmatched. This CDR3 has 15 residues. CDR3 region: CASSERDRSRDTQYF. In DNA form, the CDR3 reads TGTGCCAGCAGTGAAAGGGACAGGTCGAGAGATACGCAGTATTTT.

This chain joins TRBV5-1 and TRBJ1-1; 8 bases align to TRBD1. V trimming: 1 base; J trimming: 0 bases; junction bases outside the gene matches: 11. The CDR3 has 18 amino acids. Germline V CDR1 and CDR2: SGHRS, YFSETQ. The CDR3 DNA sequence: TGCGCCAGCAGCTTGTGGGGGGACAGGCGGGTCATGAACACTGAAGCTTTCTTT. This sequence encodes CASSLWGDRRVMNTEAFF.

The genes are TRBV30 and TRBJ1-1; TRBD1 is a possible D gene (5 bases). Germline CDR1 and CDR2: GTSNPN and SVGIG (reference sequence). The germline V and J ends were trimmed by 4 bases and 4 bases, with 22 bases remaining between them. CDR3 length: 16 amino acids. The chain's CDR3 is CAWTPNWTGGPTEAFF. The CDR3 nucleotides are TGTGCCTGGACCCCAAACTGGACGGGGGGACCCACTGAAGCTTTCTTT.

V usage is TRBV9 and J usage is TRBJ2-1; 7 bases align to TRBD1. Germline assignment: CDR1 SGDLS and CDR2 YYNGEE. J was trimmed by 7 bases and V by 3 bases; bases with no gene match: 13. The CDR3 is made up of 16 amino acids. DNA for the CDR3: TGTGCCAGCAGCGGTTATTCAGGGGGTCGGTCTAATGAGCAGTTCTTC. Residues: CASSGYSGGRSNEQFF.

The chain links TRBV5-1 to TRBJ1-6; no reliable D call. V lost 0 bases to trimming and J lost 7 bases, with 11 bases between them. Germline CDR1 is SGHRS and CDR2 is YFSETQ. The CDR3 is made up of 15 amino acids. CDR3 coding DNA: TGCGCCAGCAGCTTGGTCATCCAGAACAATTCACCCCTCCACTTT. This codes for CASSLVIQNNSPLHF.

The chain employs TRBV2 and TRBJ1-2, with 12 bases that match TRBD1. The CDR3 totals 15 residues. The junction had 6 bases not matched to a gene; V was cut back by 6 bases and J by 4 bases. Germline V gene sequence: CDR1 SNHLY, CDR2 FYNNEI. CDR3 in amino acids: CASSRDRGPGYGYTF. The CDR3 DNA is TGTGCCAGCAGCCGGGACAGGGGGCCCGGCTATGGCTACACCTTC.